Only a few counts were recorded for the clone carrying this T cell receptor (beta chain). Antigen specificity is unknown. A single record per CDR3 protein comes from TCRdb applying MiXCR to the PCR reads. The repertoire holds over 100,000 distinct CDR3 sequences, 30% to 45% seen once, with less than 10% in the top ten. The data derive from a study of molecular identifiers for immune sequencing clone quantification. Study background: Replicate runs used RNA from about 19,000 or 110,000 naive CD8 cells, which was split five ways into aliquots, and four of those aliquots were then sequenced. Study-level results: Because of identical TCR molecules sharing a barcode, sizes of highly expanded clones could be underestimated. Reports indicate spiked Jurkat TCR RNA from one cell could be found among 1 million or so naive cells.

The CDR3 sequence is 16 residues long. CDR1 and CDR2 from the germline V gene are LGHNA and YNFKEQ. After removal of 5 bases from V and 3 bases from J, the junction contained 9 bases not matched to a gene. The origin of this receptor is a human donor in good health. Some libraries in this study had Jurkat cell RNA spiked in. The gene calls are TRBV4-2 and TRBJ2-3; 9 nucleotides match TRBD2. The sequencing input was naive CD8+ T cells from blood, with Jurkat cell RNA spiked in. The subset here: FACS-sorted CD8+CD4-CCR7+CD45RA+ naive T cells. The CDR3 region has the DNA TGTGCCAGCAGCAAAACCGGGACTAGCCCTACAGATACGCAGTATTTT. Protein: CASSKTGTSPTDTQYF.